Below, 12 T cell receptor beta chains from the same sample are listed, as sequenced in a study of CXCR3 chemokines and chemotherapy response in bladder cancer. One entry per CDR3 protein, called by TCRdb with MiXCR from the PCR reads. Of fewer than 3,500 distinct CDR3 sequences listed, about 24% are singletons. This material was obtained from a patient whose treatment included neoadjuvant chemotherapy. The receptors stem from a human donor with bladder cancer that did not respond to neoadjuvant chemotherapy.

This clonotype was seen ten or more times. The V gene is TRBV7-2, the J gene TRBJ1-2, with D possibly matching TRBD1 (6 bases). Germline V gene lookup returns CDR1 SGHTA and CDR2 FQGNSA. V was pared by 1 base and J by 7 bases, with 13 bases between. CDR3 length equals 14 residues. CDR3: CASSLEPGAAGYTF. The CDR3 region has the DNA TGTGCCAGCAGCTTAGAGCCGGGGGCGGCTGGCTACACCTTC.

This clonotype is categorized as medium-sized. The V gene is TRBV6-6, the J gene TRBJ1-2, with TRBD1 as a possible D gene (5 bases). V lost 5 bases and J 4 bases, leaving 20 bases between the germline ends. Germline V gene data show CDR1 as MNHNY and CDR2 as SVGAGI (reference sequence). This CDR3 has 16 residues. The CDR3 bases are TGTGCCAGCAGTCCTGAGGGCCTAGCGGGGGGCTATGGCTACACCTTC. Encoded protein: CASSPEGLAGGYGYTF.

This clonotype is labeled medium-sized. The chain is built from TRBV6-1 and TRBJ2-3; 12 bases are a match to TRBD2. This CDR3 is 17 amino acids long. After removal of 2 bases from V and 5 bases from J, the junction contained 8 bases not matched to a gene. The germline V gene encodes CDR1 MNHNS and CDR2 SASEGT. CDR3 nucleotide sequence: TGTGCCAGCAGTGAAAGGACTAGCGGGGACCTGCTAGATACGCAGTATTTT. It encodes CASSERTSGDLLDTQYF.

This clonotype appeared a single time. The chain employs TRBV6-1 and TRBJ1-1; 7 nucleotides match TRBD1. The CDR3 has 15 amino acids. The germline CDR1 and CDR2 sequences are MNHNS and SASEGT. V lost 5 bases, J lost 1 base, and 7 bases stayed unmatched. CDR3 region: CASSKTGAPNTEAFF. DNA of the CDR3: TGTGCCAGCAGTAAAACAGGGGCGCCGAACACTGAAGCTTTCTTT.

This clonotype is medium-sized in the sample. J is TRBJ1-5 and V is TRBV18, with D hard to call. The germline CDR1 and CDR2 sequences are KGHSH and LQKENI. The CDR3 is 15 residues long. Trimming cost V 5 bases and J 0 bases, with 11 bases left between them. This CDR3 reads CASSSFGDSNQPQHF. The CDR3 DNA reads TGTGCCAGCTCATCCTTTGGGGATAGCAATCAGCCCCAGCATTTT.

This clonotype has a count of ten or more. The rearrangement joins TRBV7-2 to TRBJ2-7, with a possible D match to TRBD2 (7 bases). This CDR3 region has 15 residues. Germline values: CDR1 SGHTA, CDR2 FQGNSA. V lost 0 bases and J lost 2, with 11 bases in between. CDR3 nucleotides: TGTGCCAGCAGCTTAGCGGGGGGGCCCACCTACGAGCAGTACTTC. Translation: CASSLAGGPTYEQYF.

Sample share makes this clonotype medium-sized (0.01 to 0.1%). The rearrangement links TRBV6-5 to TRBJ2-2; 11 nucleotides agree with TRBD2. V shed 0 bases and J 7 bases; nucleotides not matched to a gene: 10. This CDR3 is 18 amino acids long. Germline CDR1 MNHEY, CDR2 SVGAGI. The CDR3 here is CASSYSLSSGGKGGELFF. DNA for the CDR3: TGTGCCAGCAGTTACTCGCTATCTAGCGGGGGGAAGGGCGGGGAGCTGTTTTTT.

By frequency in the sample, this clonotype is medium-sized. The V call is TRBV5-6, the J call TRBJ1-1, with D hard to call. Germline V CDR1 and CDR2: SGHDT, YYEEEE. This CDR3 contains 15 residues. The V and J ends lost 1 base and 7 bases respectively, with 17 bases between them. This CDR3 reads CASSLSAARSREAFF. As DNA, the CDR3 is TGTGCCAGCAGCTTGTCGGCTGCCAGGAGTCGTGAAGCTTTCTTT. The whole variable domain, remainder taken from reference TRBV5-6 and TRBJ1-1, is DAGVTQSPTHLIKTRGQQVTLRCSPKSGHDTVSWYQQALGQGPQFIFQYYEEEERQRGNFPDRFSGHQFPNYSSELNVNALLLGDSALYLCASSLSAARSREAFFGQGTRLTVV.

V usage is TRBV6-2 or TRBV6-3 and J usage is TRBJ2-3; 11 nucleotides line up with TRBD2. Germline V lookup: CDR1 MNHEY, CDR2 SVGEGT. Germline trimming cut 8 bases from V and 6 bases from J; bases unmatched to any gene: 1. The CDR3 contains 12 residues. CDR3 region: CASASGGDTQYF. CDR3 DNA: TGTGCCAGCGCTAGCGGGGGGGATACGCAGTATTTT.

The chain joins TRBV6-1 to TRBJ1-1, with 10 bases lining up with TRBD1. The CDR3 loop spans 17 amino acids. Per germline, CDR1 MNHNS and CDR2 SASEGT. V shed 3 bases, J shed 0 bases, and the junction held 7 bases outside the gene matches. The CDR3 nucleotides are TGTGCCAGCAGTGATGGGACAGGGGCCGGGATGAACACTGAAGCTTTCTTT. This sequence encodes CASSDGTGAGMNTEAFF.

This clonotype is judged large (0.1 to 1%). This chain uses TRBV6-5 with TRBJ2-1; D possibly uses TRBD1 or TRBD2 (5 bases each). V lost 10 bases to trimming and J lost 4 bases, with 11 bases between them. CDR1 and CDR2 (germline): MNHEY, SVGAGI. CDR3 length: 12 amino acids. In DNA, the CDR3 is TGTGCCACCCGGGACCCATACAATGAGCAGTTCTTC. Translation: CATRDPYNEQFF.

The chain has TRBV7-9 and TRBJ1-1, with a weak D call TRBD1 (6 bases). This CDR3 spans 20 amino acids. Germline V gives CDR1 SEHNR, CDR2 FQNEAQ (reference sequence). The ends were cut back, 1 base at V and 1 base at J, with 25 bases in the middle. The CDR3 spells CASSLEFGSGGAGWNTEAFF. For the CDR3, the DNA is TGTGCCAGCAGCTTAGAATTTGGTAGCGGGGGGGCCGGTTGGAACACTGAAGCTTTCTTT.